The T cell receptor (beta chain) described here comes from a study of response to subunit inactivated influenza vaccine. CDR1 is MNHEY and CDR2 is SVGEGT in the germline V gene. V was cut by 2 bases and J by 1 base, with 9 bases left in between. This CDR3 spans 15 amino acids. Study outcomes and limitations: Researchers suggested that each seasonal influenza vaccination recruits few new T cells.

TCRdb re-derived calls from the RT-PCR reads in MiXCR, one entry per CDR3 protein. The table has 450,000 to 600,000 distinct CDR3 sequences, 7.2% seen once. This clonotype came up many times. Its antigen is as yet unknown. This receptor was identified in a man between 50 and 75 years old who received an inactivated influenza vaccine. This specimen consisted of PBMCs from blood, obtained approximately 25 months after vaccination. V is TRBV6-2 or TRBV6-3 and J is TRBJ1-5, with D perhaps matching TRBD1 (6 bases). The CDR3 reads CASSYRQASNQPQHF. CDR3 DNA: TGTGCCAGCAGTTACCGACAGGCAAGCAATCAGCCCCAGCATTTT.